This T cell receptor beta chain was identified in a study of cytomegalovirus exposure and HLA in healthy donors. Broader study findings: Reports showed the classifier diagnosing cytomegalovirus status with high specificity and sensitivity.

A remark on this clone: Its antigen is not known.

Primers: 60 Vbeta forward and 13 Jbeta reverse. Profiled with immunoSEQ multiplex PCR; TCRdb holds only in-frame clones, not every one. The repertoire includes fewer than 200,000 clones, about 80% of them detected once, and around 2.4% sits in the top ten. Germline trimming cut 1 base from V and 3 bases from J; bases unmatched to any gene: 3. Germline V gene data show CDR1 as SEHNR and CDR2 as FQNEAQ (reference sequence). CDR3 length: 14 amino acids. The clonotype was recovered from a woman younger than 45 in good health and CMV-seronegative. The J gene is TRBJ2-7, the V gene TRBV7-9; 7 bases line up with TRBD1. Sequenced sample: PBMCs. CDR3 nucleotide sequence: TGTGCCAGCAGCTTAGGGGGGACAGTCTACGAGCAGTACTTC. It encodes CASSLGGTVYEQYF.